Listed below are T cell receptor beta chains from one sample, sequenced in a study of blood T cells in healthy people across ages. TCRdb reanalysed the 5' RACE reads using MiXCR and keeps one entry per CDR3 protein. The sample consists of 760,000 or so distinct CDR3 sequences, 25% of them appearing once. These data were likewise used in another study, on T cells of mothers and their children.

The source material was blood. The receptor source for this set is a boy aged 5-17 years in good health. Each CDR3 is given with its conserved first and last residue. The order of the fields is CDR3 length, V gene, D gene, J gene, clone size, CDR3 protein, CDR3 DNA. D genes are given only for firm matches. The size of a clone is reported for some rows only, either as once, few or many, or as a class for expanded clones.

CDR3 length: 15; V gene: TRBV28; D gene: .; J gene: TRBJ2-4; clone size: .; CDR3 protein: CASSTERGTKNIQYF; CDR3 DNA: TGTGCCAGCAGTACAGAGAGGGGGACCAAAAACATTCAGTACTTC
CDR3 length: 14; V gene: TRBV19; D gene: TRBD1; J gene: TRBJ2-5; clone size: few; CDR3 protein: CASSPQGSSYEQCF; CDR3 DNA: TGTGCCAGTAGTCCACAGGGGAGCTCCTACGAGCAGTGCTTC
CDR3 length: 12; V gene: TRBV20-1; D gene: .; J gene: TRBJ2-7; clone size: few; CDR3 protein: CSARDVTYEQYF; CDR3 DNA: TGCAGTGCTAGAGATGTAACCTACGAGCAGTACTTC
CDR3 length: 12; V gene: TRBV20-1; D gene: .; J gene: TRBJ2-1; clone size: .; CDR3 protein: CSATSNDNEQFF; CDR3 DNA: TGCAGTGCGACGAGTAATGACAATGAGCAGTTCTTC
CDR3 length: 17; V gene: TRBV4-1; D gene: .; J gene: TRBJ2-7; clone size: few; CDR3 protein: CASSPGPLSASSYEQYF; CDR3 DNA: TGCGCCAGCAGCCCCGGACCCTTATCGGCGAGCTCCTACGAGCAGTACTTC
CDR3 length: 15; V gene: TRBV5-1; D gene: .; J gene: TRBJ1-5; clone size: .; CDR3 protein: CASSGEGLSNQPQHF; CDR3 DNA: TGCGCCAGCAGCGGGGAGGGACTGAGCAATCAGCCCCAGCATTTT
CDR3 length: 16; V gene: TRBV5-1; D gene: TRBD2; J gene: TRBJ2-4; clone size: .; CDR3 protein: CASSSSSGGGENIQYF; CDR3 DNA: TGCGCCAGCAGCTCCTCTAGCGGGGGAGGAGAAAACATTCAGTACTTC
CDR3 length: 14; V gene: TRBV4-1; D gene: .; J gene: TRBJ2-1; clone size: .; CDR3 protein: CASMGAPLYNEQFF; CDR3 DNA: TGCGCCAGCATGGGGGCACCCCTCTACAATGAGCAGTTCTTC
CDR3 length: 15; V gene: TRBV20-1; D gene: .; J gene: TRBJ2-3; clone size: .; CDR3 protein: CSGLRGIANTDTQYF; CDR3 DNA: TGCAGTGGTCTCCGGGGGATAGCCAACACAGATACGCAGTATTTT
CDR3 length: 16; V gene: TRBV4-1; D gene: TRBD2; J gene: TRBJ2-1; clone size: .; CDR3 protein: CASRRVLAGAYNEQFF; CDR3 DNA: TGCGCCAGCAGACGCGTCCTAGCGGGGGCCTACAATGAGCAGTTCTTC
CDR3 length: 12; V gene: TRBV29-1; D gene: TRBD2; J gene: TRBJ2-7; clone size: .; CDR3 protein: CSVVAGPLEQYF; CDR3 DNA: TGCAGCGTTGTAGCGGGACCTCTCGAGCAGTACTTC
CDR3 length: 16; V gene: TRBV27; D gene: TRBD2; J gene: TRBJ2-5; clone size: .; CDR3 protein: CASSFAAGRGRETQYF; CDR3 DNA: TGTGCCAGCAGTTTCGCGGCAGGGAGGGGAAGGGAGACCCAGTACTTC
CDR3 length: 13; V gene: TRBV6-1; D gene: .; J gene: TRBJ2-4; clone size: few; CDR3 protein: CASSAGGFNIQYF; CDR3 DNA: TGTGCCAGCAGTGCCGGGGGCTTCAACATTCAGTACTTC
CDR3 length: 14; V gene: TRBV5-1; D gene: TRBD1; J gene: TRBJ1-4; clone size: few; CDR3 protein: CASSVTGENEKLFF; CDR3 DNA: TGCGCCAGCAGCGTAACAGGGGAAAATGAAAAACTGTTTTTT
CDR3 length: 18; V gene: TRBV28; D gene: TRBD2; J gene: TRBJ2-5; clone size: .; CDR3 protein: CASGLDGTSGGYQETQYF; CDR3 DNA: TGTGCCAGCGGTTTAGACGGGACTAGCGGGGGGTATCAAGAGACCCAGTACTTC
CDR3 length: 14; V gene: TRBV4-3; D gene: .; J gene: TRBJ2-7; clone size: few; CDR3 protein: CASSQDRVGYEQYF; CDR3 DNA: TGCGCCAGCAGCCAAGATCGGGTGGGATACGAGCAGTACTTC
CDR3 length: 15; V gene: TRBV14; D gene: .; J gene: TRBJ2-1; clone size: few; CDR3 protein: CASSQGATYYNEQFF; CDR3 DNA: TGTGCCAGCAGCCAAGGCGCAACTTACTACAATGAGCAGTTCTTC
CDR3 length: 11; V gene: TRBV29-1; D gene: .; J gene: TRBJ1-4; clone size: once; CDR3 protein: CSVVDRAWLFF; CDR3 DNA: TGCAGCGTGGTGGACCGGGCATGGCTGTTTTTT
CDR3 length: 15; V gene: TRBV9; D gene: .; J gene: TRBJ1-4; clone size: few; CDR3 protein: CASSLGLGTNEKLFF; CDR3 DNA: TGTGCCAGCAGCCTAGGACTGGGGACTAATGAAAAGCTGTTTTTT
CDR3 length: 17; V gene: TRBV4-1; D gene: TRBD2; J gene: TRBJ2-5; clone size: .; CDR3 protein: CASSLGLAGRRIETQYF; CDR3 DNA: TGCGCCAGCAGCCTCGGACTAGCGGGGCGTCGCATAGAGACCCAGTACTTC
CDR3 length: 15; V gene: TRBV12-3/TRBV12-4; D gene: .; J gene: TRBJ2-3; clone size: .; CDR3 protein: CASSQRALLWDTQYF; CDR3 DNA: TGTGCCAGCAGCCAGCGAGCTCTCTTATGGGATACGCAGTATTTT
CDR3 length: 15; V gene: TRBV27; D gene: TRBD2; J gene: TRBJ2-1; clone size: few; CDR3 protein: CASSRLAGGLNEQFF; CDR3 DNA: TGTGCCAGCAGCCGACTAGCGGGAGGGTTGAATGAGCAGTTCTTC
CDR3 length: 14; V gene: TRBV18; D gene: .; J gene: TRBJ2-3; clone size: few; CDR3 protein: CASSPQLGPDTQYF; CDR3 DNA: TGCGCCAGCTCACCCCAACTAGGTCCAGATACGCAGTATTTT
CDR3 length: 13; V gene: TRBV4-3; D gene: .; J gene: TRBJ2-1; clone size: few; CDR3 protein: CASSQDKYREQFF; CDR3 DNA: TGCGCCAGCAGCCAAGATAAGTATCGTGAGCAGTTCTTC
CDR3 length: 13; V gene: TRBV2; D gene: .; J gene: TRBJ1-1; clone size: .; CDR3 protein: CASGKEGLAEAFF; CDR3 DNA: TGTGCCAGCGGGAAGGAGGGGTTAGCTGAAGCTTTCTTT
CDR3 length: 15; V gene: TRBV2; D gene: TRBD1; J gene: TRBJ2-7; clone size: .; CDR3 protein: CASNAPGTGLNEQYF; CDR3 DNA: TGTGCCAGCAACGCCCCCGGGACAGGGCTCAACGAGCAGTACTTC
CDR3 length: 11; V gene: TRBV29-1; D gene: TRBD1; J gene: TRBJ2-7; clone size: few; CDR3 protein: CSVTGTYEQYF; CDR3 DNA: TGCAGCGTGACAGGGACCTACGAGCAGTACTTC
CDR3 length: 15; V gene: TRBV11-3; D gene: .; J gene: TRBJ2-3; clone size: .; CDR3 protein: CASSLGFSSTDTQYF; CDR3 DNA: TGCGCCAGCAGCTTAGGGTTCTCTAGCACAGATACACAGTATTTT
CDR3 length: 15; V gene: TRBV6-5; D gene: .; J gene: TRBJ2-4; clone size: few; CDR3 protein: CASSSQTDLKNIQYF; CDR3 DNA: TGTGCCAGCAGTAGCCAGACCGACCTCAAAAACATTCAGTACTTC
CDR3 length: 14; V gene: TRBV2; D gene: TRBD2; J gene: TRBJ2-1; clone size: few; CDR3 protein: CASSSGGIYNEQFF; CDR3 DNA: TGTGCCAGCAGTAGCGGGGGGATCTACAATGAGCAGTTCTTC
CDR3 length: 15; V gene: TRBV6-6; D gene: .; J gene: TRBJ1-3; clone size: .; CDR3 protein: CASSYLPGTGNTIYF; CDR3 DNA: TGTGCCAGCAGTTACTTGCCAGGGACTGGGAACACCATATATTTT
CDR3 length: 16; V gene: TRBV28; D gene: TRBD1; J gene: TRBJ2-1; clone size: .; CDR3 protein: CASSFTQGAPYREQFF; CDR3 DNA: TGTGCCAGCAGTTTTACGCAGGGGGCGCCCTACAGGGAGCAGTTCTTC
CDR3 length: 12; V gene: TRBV12-3/TRBV12-4; D gene: .; J gene: TRBJ1-5; clone size: .; CDR3 protein: CASNLRDQPLHF; CDR3 DNA: TGTGCCAGCAACCTCAGGGATCAGCCCCTGCATTTT